This is a list of T cell receptor beta chains from one sample in a study of OX40 agonist ivuxolimab in advanced cancers. Only in-frame clones appear in the TCRdb table, and some are missing; sequencing was by immunoSEQ multiplex PCR. This table holds roughly 80,000 clones, 85% to 95% found once. Material: CD4+ or CD8+ T cells sorted from blood, obtained in a trial of the OX40 agonist ivuxolimab. These receptor sequences come from an adult with an advanced solid tumor such as melanoma, head and neck, liver or kidney cancer. Both conserved end residues are part of each CDR3. Fields, in order: D gene, V gene, clone size, J gene, CDR3 protein, CDR3 DNA. A D gene is named only where the DNA matches it firmly. Clone size is not always given. Where it is, it says once, few, many or a class for expanded clones.

D: .; V: TRBV29-1; size: .; J: TRBJ1-2; CDR3: CSVDANYGYTF; DNA: TGCAGCGTTGACGCTAACTATGGCTACACCTTC
D: .; V: TRBV9; size: .; J: TRBJ1-1; CDR3: CASSVGSRDTQLNTEAFF; DNA: TGTGCCAGCAGCGTAGGTAGTCGAGACACCCAATTGAACACTGAAGCTTTCTTT
D: .; V: TRBV27; size: .; J: TRBJ2-1; CDR3: CASSLTGPYNEQFF; DNA: TGTGCCAGCAGTTTGACCGGTCCCTACAATGAGCAGTTCTTC
D: .; V: TRBV27; size: .; J: TRBJ1-2; CDR3: CASSLSGNYGYTF; DNA: TGTGCCAGCAGTTTATCGGGGAACTATGGCTACACCTTC
D: TRBD1; V: TRBV19; size: few; J: TRBJ1-2; CDR3: CASSTRQGNYGYTF; DNA: TGTGCCAGTAGTACGAGACAGGGCAACTATGGCTACACCTTC
D: TRBD2; V: TRBV27; size: once; J: TRBJ2-7; CDR3: CASSPGTSHYEQYF; DNA: TGTGCCAGCAGCCCCGGGACTAGCCACTACGAGCAGTACTTC
D: TRBD1; V: TRBV7-9; size: .; J: TRBJ1-3; CDR3: CASSPPQGARGNTIYF; DNA: TGTGCCAGCAGCCCTCCACAGGGGGCGCGAGGAAACACCATATATTTT
D: .; V: TRBV16; size: .; J: TRBJ1-2; CDR3: CASSQVPAQHGYTF; DNA: TGTGCCAGCAGCCAAGTCCCCGCCCAACATGGCTACACCTTC
D: TRBD2; V: TRBV7-2; size: .; J: TRBJ2-1; CDR3: CASSLRLAGGDSYNEQFF; DNA: TGTGCCAGCAGCTTAAGACTAGCGGGAGGGGATTCCTACAATGAGCAGTTCTTC
D: .; V: TRBV19; size: .; J: TRBJ1-3; CDR3: CATQVTSGNTIYF; DNA: TGTGCCACGCAGGTGACCTCTGGAAACACCATATATTTT
D: TRBD1; V: TRBV4-3; size: .; J: TRBJ1-2; CDR3: CASSQGQGAYYGYTF; DNA: TGCGCCAGCAGCCAGGGACAGGGGGCATACTATGGCTACACCTTC
D: TRBD2; V: TRBV6-1; size: .; J: TRBJ2-1; CDR3: CASSEGLADYNEQFF; DNA: TGTGCCAGCAGTGAGGGGCTAGCGGACTACAATGAGCAGTTCTTC
D: .; V: TRBV7-2; size: .; J: TRBJ2-7; CDR3: CASSPANKLYEQYF; DNA: TGTGCCAGCAGCCCGGCCAACAAACTCTACGAGCAGTACTTC
D: .; V: TRBV4-2; size: once; J: TRBJ2-7; CDR3: CASSPGAREMIYEQYF; DNA: TGTGCCAGCAGCCCCGGAGCACGGGAGATGATCTACGAGCAGTACTTC
D: TRBD2; V: TRBV20-1; size: few; J: TRBJ2-7; CDR3: CSATGLYEQYF; DNA: TGCAGTGCTACGGGACTATACGAGCAGTACTTC
D: TRBD1; V: TRBV4-3; size: once; J: TRBJ2-7; CDR3: CASSQPFGQGIVEQYF; DNA: TGCGCCAGCAGCCAACCTTTCGGACAGGGGATTGTCGAGCAGTACTTC
D: .; V: TRBV6-1; size: .; J: TRBJ1-5; CDR3: CASSEGQPQHF; DNA: TGTGCCAGCAGTGAAGGCCAGCCCCAGCATTTT
D: .; V: TRBV4-3; size: .; J: TRBJ2-7; CDR3: CASSPRDTRLGEQYF; DNA: TGCGCCAGCAGCCCCCGGGACACCCGACTCGGGGAGCAGTACTTC
D: TRBD2; V: TRBV29-1; size: .; J: TRBJ2-1; CDR3: CSVRLAGENEQFF; DNA: TGCAGCGTCCGACTAGCGGGAGAGAATGAGCAGTTCTTC
D: TRBD2; V: TRBV7-2; size: .; J: TRBJ2-1; CDR3: CASSLLAGEVNEQFF; DNA: TGTGCCAGCAGCTTATTAGCGGGGGAGGTGAATGAGCAGTTCTTC